This T cell receptor (beta chain) was profiled in a study of beta chain features in type 1 diabetes. The investigators reverse transcribed all of the isolated RNA, so they sequenced expressed TCRB transcripts. Using immunoSEQ multiplex PCR, the repertoire was profiled, and TCRdb retains in-frame clones only, with some absent. Here the sample spans a few hundred thousand clones, 11% to 15% being singletons. Study-wide results and caveats: For Type 1 diabetes patients, all four CD4+ subsets carried TCRB CDR3s that were moderately but significantly shorter. PCR could preferentially amplify shorter templates, alike in patients and controls.

As to this clone: Its antigen is not known.

The CDR3 has 14 amino acids. With 5 bases removed from V and 0 bases from J, the gap between germline ends came to 10 bases. In germline, CDR1 is SGHRS, CDR2 YFSETQ. The clonotype originates from a man aged 30 to 39 with type 1 diabetes. Sequencing was carried out using naive CD4+ T cells from blood. This chain uses TRBV5-1 with TRBJ2-3; possible D gene TRBD2, 6 bases. The CDR3 is CASSRGTSTDTQYF. The CDR3 DNA reads TGCGCCAGCAGTCGGGGGACTAGCACAGATACGCAGTATTTT.